Detailed here is one TCR beta chain. These data originate in a study of blood T cell repertoires in COVID-19. Study details: Researchers got acute and convalescent COVID-19 samples from the United States, Italy and Spain.

V lost 1 base, J lost 2 bases, and 3 bases stayed unmatched. Germline loops: CDR1 MGHRA, CDR2 YSYEKL. The CDR3 covers 17 residues. Method: immunoSEQ multiplex PCR; TCRdb's copy keeps in-frame clones and lacks some. The sample holds about 400,000 clones, roughly 90% seen once. Input material: peripheral blood. This TCR was recovered from a man aged 35-49 years with acute or convalescent COVID-19. The gene calls are TRBV4-1 and TRBJ2-6; 9 nucleotides agree with TRBD1. Written as DNA, the CDR3 is TGCGCCAGCAGCCAAGCAGGACAGGGGACTGGGGCCAACGTCCTGACTTTC. This sequence encodes CASSQAGQGTGANVLTF.